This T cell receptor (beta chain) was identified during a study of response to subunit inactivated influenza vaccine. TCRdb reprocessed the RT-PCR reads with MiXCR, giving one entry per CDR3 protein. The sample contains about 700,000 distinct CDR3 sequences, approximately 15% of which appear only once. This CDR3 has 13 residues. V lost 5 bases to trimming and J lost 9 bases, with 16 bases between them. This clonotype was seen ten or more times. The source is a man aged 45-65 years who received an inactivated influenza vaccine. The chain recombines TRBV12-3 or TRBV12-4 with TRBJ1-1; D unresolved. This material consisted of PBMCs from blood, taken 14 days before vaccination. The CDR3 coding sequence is TGTGCCAGCAGTGCGGACTGGGCTAGTCAAGCTTTCTTT. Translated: CASSADWASQAFF.